This is a list of T cell receptor beta chains from one sample in a study of T cells in Graves' hyperthyroidism and ophthalmopathy. One entry per CDR3 protein results from TCRdb running MiXCR on the multiplex PCR reads. Counted here are hundreds of thousands of distinct CDR3 sequences, around 15% occurring once; the ten biggest clones make up approximately 3.8%. Sequenced sample: blood. Receptors originate from a woman aged 25 to 39 with Graves' hyperthyroidism. Both conserved end residues are part of each CDR3. The D gene is left open where the match is weak. Expanded clones are given a class, and other clones once, few, many or no size at all.

v_gene	j_gene	abundance	d_gene	CDR3nt	CDR3aa
TRBV5-1	TRBJ2-1	few	TRBD2	TGCGCCAGCAGCAGAAGACTAGCGGGAGAGTATGAGCAGTTCTTC	CASSRRLAGEYEQFF
TRBV7-2	TRBJ2-7	few	TRBD2	TGTGCCAGCAGCTTAAGGGAGGGCCTCCAATCCATAAACTACGAGCAGTACTTC	CASSLREGLQSINYEQYF
TRBV27	TRBJ2-1	NA	NA	TGTGCCAGCAGTTTATTTGGGGGCTCCTACAATGAGCAGTTCTTC	CASSLFGGSYNEQFF
TRBV28	TRBJ1-6	many	NA	TGTGCCAGCAGTTTATGGGGTCAGGGTGAATCACCCCTCCACTTT	CASSLWGQGESPLHF
TRBV9	TRBJ2-3	NA	NA	TGTGCCAGCAGCGTAGGGGCTAGCTATATCGCAGATACGCAGTATTTT	CASSVGASYIADTQYF
TRBV27	TRBJ2-5	many	TRBD1	TGTGCCAGCAGCCGATCACAGGGGTCCGAGACCCAGTACTTC	CASSRSQGSETQYF
TRBV12-5	TRBJ2-5	once	NA	TGTGCTAGTGGTTTGGTACCAAGTTGGCCTCAAGAGACCCAGTACTTC	CASGLVPSWPQETQYF
TRBV27	TRBJ2-7	NA	TRBD2	TGTGCCAGCAGTTGGACTAGCAGGAGCTACGAGCAGTACTTC	CASSWTSRSYEQYF
TRBV7-2	TRBJ2-1	many	TRBD2	TGTGCCAGCAGCTTAGTCGGTGGACTAGGAGTCTACAATGAGCAGTTCTTC	CASSLVGGLGVYNEQFF
TRBV6-5	TRBJ2-2	many	NA	TGTGCCAGCAGTTACTCCCAGGGCACCGGGGAGCTGTTTTTT	CASSYSQGTGELFF
TRBV27	TRBJ1-6	NA	NA	TGTGCCAGCACTATCTCAGGGAGCGGTTCACCCCTCCACTTT	CASTISGSGSPLHF
TRBV12-3/TRBV12-4	TRBJ1-2	many	TRBD1	TGTGCCAGCAGCGAACAGGGGCACGGCTACACCTTC	CASSEQGHGYTF
TRBV7-2	TRBJ1-2	many	NA	TGTGCCAGCAGCTTAGGAGCAGGTCACTATGGCTACACCTTC	CASSLGAGHYGYTF
TRBV20-1	TRBJ1-5	many	TRBD1	TGCAGTGCTCTAGGACAGGGGGCTACAAGTCAGCCCCAGCATTTT	CSALGQGATSQPQHF
TRBV6-1	TRBJ1-1	many	NA	TGTGCCAGCAGGTTTTGGACAGACATGAACACTGAAGCTTTCTTT	CASRFWTDMNTEAFF
TRBV15	TRBJ1-2	many	NA	TGTGCCACCAGCAGAGATCTCGGGGTAAGAGGAGGCTACACCTTC	CATSRDLGVRGGYTF
TRBV7-9	TRBJ1-2	few	TRBD1	TGTGCCAGCAGCTCAGACAGGGGAGCCTATGGCTACACCTTC	CASSSDRGAYGYTF